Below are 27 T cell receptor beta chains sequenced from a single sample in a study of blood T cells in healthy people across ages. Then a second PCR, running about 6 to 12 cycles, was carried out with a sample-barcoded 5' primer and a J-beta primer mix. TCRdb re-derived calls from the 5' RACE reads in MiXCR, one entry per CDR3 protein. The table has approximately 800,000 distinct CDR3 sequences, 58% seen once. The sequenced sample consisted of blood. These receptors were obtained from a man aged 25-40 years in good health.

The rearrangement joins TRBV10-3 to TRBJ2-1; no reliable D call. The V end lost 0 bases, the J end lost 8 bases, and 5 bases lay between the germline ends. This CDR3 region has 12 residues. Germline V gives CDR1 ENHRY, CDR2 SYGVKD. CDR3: CAISESIHEQFF. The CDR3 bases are TGTGCCATCAGTGAGTCCATCCATGAGCAGTTCTTC.

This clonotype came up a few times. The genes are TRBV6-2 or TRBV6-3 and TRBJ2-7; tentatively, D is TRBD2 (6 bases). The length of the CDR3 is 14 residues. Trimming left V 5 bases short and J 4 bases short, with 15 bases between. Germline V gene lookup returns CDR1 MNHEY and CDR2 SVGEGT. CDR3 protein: CASSHGGTGYEQYF. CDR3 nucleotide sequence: TGTGCCAGCAGTCATGGAGGGACGGGGTACGAGCAGTACTTC.

CDR3 bases: TGTGCCAGCAGTTTAAGGCTATGGACAGATACGCAGTATTTT. This codes for CASSLRLWTDTQYF. The rearrangement links TRBV12-3 or TRBV12-4 to TRBJ2-3; D uncertain. V dropped 2 bases and J dropped 3 bases, with 9 bases sitting between them. CDR3 size: 14 residues.

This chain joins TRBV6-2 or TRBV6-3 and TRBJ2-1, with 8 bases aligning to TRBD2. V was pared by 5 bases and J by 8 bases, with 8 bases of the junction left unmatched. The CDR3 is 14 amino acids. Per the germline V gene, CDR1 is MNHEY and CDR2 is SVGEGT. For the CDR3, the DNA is TGTGCCAGCAGTCTACTAGCGGAAGGGTATGAGCAGTTCTTC. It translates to CASSLLAEGYEQFF.

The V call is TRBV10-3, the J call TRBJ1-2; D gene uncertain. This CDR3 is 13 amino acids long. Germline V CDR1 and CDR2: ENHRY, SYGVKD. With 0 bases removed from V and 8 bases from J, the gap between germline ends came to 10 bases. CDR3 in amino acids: CAISESTMSGYTF. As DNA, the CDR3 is TGTGCCATCAGTGAGTCTACCATGTCGGGCTACACCTTC.

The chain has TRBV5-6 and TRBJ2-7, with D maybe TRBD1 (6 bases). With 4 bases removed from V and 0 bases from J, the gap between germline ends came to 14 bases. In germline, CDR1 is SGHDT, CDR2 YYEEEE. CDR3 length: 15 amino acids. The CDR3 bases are TGTGCCAGCAGCCTTAGACAGGATTACTCCTACGAGCAGTACTTC. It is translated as CASSLRQDYSYEQYF.

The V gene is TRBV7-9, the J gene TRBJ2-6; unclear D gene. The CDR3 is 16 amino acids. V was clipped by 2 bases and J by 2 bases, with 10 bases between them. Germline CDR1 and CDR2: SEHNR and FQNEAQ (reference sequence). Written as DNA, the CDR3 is TGTGCCAGCAGCTTAACCGACTTCGCTGGGGCCAACGTCCTGACTTTC. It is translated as CASSLTDFAGANVLTF.

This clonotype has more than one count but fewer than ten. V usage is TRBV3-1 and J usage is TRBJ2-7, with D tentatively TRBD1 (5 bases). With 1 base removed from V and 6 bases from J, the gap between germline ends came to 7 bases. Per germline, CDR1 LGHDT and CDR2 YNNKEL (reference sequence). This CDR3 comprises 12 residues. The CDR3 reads CASSQVGAEQYF. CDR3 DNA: TGTGCCAGCAGCCAAGTAGGGGCCGAGCAGTACTTC.

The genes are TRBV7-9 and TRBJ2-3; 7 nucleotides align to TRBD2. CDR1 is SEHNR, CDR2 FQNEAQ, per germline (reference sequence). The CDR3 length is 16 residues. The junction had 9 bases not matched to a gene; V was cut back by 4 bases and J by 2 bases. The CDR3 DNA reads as TGTGCCAGCAGCTCCACCGGAGCGGGGACCACAGATACGCAGTATTTT. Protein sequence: CASSSTGAGTTDTQYF.

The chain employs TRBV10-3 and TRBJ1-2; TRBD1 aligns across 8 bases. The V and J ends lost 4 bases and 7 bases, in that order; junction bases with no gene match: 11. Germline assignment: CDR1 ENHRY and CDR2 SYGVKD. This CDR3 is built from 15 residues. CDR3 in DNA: TGTGCCATCAGTGGGACCGGGACAGGCTTAGGTGGCTACACCTTC. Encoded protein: CAISGTGTGLGGYTF.

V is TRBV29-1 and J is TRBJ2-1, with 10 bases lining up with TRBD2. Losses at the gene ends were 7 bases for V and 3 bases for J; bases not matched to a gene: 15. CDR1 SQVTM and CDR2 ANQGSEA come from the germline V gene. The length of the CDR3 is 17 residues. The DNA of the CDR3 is TGCAGCGCATTCTGGCGGACTAGCGGAGATCGCTACAATGAGCAGTTCTTC. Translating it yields CSAFWRTSGDRYNEQFF.

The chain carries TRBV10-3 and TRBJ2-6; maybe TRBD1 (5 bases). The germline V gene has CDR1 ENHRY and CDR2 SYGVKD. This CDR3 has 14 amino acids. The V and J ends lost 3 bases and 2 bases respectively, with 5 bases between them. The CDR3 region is CAISDRAGANVLTF. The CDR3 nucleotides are TGTGCCATCAGTGACAGGGCTGGGGCCAACGTCCTGACTTTC.

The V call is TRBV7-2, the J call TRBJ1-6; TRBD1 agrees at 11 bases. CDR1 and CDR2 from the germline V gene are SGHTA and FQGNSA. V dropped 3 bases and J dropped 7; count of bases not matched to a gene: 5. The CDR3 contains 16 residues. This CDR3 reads CASSLRTGGGNSPLHF. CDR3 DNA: TGTGCCAGCAGCTTGAGGACAGGGGGCGGCAATTCACCCCTCCACTTT.

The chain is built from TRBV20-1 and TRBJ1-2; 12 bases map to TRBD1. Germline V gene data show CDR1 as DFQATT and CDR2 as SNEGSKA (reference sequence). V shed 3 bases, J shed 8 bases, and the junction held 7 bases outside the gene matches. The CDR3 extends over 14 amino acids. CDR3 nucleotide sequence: TGCAGTGCTAGTGGGGACAGGGGGCTGGGGGGCTACACCTTC. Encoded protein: CSASGDRGLGGYTF.

CDR3 DNA sequence: TGTGCCATCAGTGGGGCAGCTGGAACCTACACAGATACGCAGTATTTT. This translates into CAISGAAGTYTDTQYF. The genes are TRBV10-3 and TRBJ2-3; D is uncertain. Trimming shortened V by 4 bases and J by 2 bases, and 16 bases separated the two germline ends. Germline CDR1 ENHRY, CDR2 SYGVKD. CDR3 length: 16 amino acids.

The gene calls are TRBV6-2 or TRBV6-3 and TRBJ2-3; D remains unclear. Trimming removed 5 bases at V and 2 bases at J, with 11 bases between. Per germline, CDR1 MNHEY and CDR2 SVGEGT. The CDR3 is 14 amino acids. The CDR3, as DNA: TGTGCCAGCAGTCCGAGTGCCTACACAGATACGCAGTATTTT. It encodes CASSPSAYTDTQYF.

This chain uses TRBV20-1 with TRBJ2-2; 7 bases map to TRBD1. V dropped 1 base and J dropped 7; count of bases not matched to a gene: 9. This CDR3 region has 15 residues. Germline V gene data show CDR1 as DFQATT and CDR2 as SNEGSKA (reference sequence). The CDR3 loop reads CSARANKQGFGELFF. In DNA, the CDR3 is TGCAGTGCTAGAGCGAATAAACAGGGGTTCGGGGAGCTGTTTTTT.

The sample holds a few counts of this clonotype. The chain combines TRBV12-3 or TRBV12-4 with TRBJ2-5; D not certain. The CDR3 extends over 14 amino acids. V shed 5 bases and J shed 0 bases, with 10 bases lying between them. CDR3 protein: CASSRDRYQETQYF. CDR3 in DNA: TGTGCCAGCAGTCGTGACCGTTACCAAGAGACCCAGTACTTC.

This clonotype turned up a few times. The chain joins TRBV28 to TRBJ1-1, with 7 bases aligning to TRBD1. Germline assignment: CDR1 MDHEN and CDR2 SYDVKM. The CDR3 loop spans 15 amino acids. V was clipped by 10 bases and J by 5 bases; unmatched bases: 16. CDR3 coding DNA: TGTGCCATCAGACAGGGAGGGTTCGGGGTGACTGAAGCTTTCTTT. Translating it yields CAIRQGGFGVTEAFF.

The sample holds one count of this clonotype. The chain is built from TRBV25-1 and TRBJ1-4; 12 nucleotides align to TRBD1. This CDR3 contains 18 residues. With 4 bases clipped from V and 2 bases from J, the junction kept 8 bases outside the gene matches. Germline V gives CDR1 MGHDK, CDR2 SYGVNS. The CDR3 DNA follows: TGTGCCAGCAGTGGCAACCCCGGGACAGGGGGCACTAATGAAAAACTGTTTTTT. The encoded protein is CASSGNPGTGGTNEKLFF.

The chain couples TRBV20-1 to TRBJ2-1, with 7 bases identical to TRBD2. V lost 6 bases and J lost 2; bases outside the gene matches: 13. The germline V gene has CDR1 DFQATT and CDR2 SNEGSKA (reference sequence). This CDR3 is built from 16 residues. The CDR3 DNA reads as TGCAGTGCCCTTACCCCGATTGCGGGAGCCTACAATGAGCAGTTCTTC. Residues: CSALTPIAGAYNEQFF.

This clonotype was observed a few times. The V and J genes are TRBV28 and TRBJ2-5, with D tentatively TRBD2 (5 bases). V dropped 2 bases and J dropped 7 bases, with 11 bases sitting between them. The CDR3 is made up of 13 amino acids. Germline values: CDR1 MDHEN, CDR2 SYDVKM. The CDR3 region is CASSLAAEGTQYF. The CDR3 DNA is TGTGCCAGCAGTTTAGCCGCCGAGGGGACCCAGTACTTC.

The CDR3 reads CSAIAGEVSDTQYF. Here the CDR3 DNA reads TGCAGTGCAATAGCGGGGGAAGTCTCAGATACGCAGTATTTT. V usage is TRBV20-1 and J usage is TRBJ2-3, with 9 bases lining up with TRBD2. The ends lost 6 bases at V and 4 bases at J; junction bases unmatched: 8. The CDR3 length is 14 residues. Per germline, CDR1 DFQATT and CDR2 SNEGSKA (reference sequence).

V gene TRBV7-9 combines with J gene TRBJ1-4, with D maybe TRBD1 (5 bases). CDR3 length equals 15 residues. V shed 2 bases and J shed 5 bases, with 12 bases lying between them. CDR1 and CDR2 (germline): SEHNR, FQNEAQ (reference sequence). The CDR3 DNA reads TGTGCCAGCAGCTTAAGGGACGGAGGGAATGAAAAACTGTTTTTT. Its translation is CASSLRDGGNEKLFF.

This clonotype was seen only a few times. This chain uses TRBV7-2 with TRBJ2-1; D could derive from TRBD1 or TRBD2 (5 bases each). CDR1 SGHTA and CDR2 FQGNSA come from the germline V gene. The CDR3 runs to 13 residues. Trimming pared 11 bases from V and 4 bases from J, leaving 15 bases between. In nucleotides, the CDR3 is TGTGCCTCCCAGAGGGGCCTTTACAATGAGCAGTTCTTC. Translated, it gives CASQRGLYNEQFF.

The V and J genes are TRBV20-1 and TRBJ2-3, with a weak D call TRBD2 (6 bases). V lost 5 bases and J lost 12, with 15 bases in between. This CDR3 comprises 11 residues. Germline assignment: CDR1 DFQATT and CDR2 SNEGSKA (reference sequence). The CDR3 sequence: CSAAGLHLQYF. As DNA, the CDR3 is TGCAGTGCTGCGGGACTCCACCTCCAGTATTTT.

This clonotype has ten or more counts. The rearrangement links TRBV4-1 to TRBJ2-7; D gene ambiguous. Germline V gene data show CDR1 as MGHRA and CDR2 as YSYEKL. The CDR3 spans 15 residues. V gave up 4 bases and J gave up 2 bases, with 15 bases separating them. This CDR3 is CASSLSEGWPYEQYF. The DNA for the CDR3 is TGCGCCAGCAGCCTGTCCGAAGGGTGGCCCTACGAGCAGTACTTC.